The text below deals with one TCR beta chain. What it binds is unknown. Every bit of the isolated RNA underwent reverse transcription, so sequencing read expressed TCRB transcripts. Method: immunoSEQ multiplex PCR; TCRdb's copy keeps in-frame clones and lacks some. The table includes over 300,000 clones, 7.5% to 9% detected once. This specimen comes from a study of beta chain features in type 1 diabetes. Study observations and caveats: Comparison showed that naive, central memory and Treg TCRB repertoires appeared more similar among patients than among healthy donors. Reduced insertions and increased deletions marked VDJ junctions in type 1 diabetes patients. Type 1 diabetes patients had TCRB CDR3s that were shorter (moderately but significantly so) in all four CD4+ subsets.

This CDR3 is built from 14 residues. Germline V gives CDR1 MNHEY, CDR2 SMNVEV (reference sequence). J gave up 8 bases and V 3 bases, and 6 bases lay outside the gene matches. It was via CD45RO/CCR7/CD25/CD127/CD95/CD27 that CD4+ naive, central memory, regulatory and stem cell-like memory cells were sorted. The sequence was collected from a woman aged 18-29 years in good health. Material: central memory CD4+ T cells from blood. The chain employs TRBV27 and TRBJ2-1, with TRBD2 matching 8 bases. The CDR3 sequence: CASSFPGTSDEQFF. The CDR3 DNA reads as TGTGCCAGCAGTTTTCCCGGGACTAGTGATGAGCAGTTCTTC.